Listed below are T cell receptor beta chains from one sample, sequenced in a study of cytomegalovirus exposure and HLA in healthy donors. Libraries were prepared by immunoSEQ multiplex PCR; TCRdb keeps only in-frame clonotypes and omits some of them. Altogether fewer than 150,000 clones are present, around 77% being singletons, with the ten largest covering roughly 1.2%. Sequencing was carried out using PBMCs. These receptor sequences come from a man in his fifties in good health and CMV-seronegative. Each CDR3 is given with its conserved first and last residue. Rows may omit the clone size; those that give it use once, few, many or a size class.

clone size | CDR3 length | V gene | CDR3 protein
NA | 15 | TRBV27 | CASSSKDRPNYGYTF
NA | 14 | TRBV7-9 | CASSLGPRIQTQYF
NA | 13 | TRBV28 | CASSGTHQETQYF
NA | 13 | TRBV28 | CASSFVGRGEQYF
NA | 13 | TRBV28 | CASSRGGAYEQYF
NA | 14 | TRBV7-9 | CASSFGQGQETQYF
NA | 16 | TRBV5-1 | CASSPDRTGGVYEQYF
once | 15 | TRBV27 | CASSTLAGTYNEQFF
NA | 14 | TRBV5-4 | CASSARGMDTEAFF
few | 13 | TRBV6-1 | CASGRDRVGEQYF
NA | 18 | TRBV10-2 | CASRVKVGDRVTPGELFF
NA | 15 | TRBV19 | CASRTRTGLTGELFF
NA | 15 | TRBV27 | CASSKTQGLHNEQFF
NA | 18 | TRBV15 | CATSRVNPGTSGRNEQFF
NA | 15 | TRBV4-1 | CASSQGTTMPGKLFF
once | 16 | TRBV28 | CASSDPRGPANEKLFF
NA | 15 | TRBV5-4 | CASSQDLPNTGELFF
NA | 17 | TRBV4-2 | CASSQEARGARLGEQFF
NA | 12 | TRBV19 | CASSIRGDTQYF
NA | 15 | TRBV2 | CASSATGVSGNTIYF
NA | 13 | TRBV7-6 | CASRQGTGGEQFF
once | 14 | TRBV29-1 | CSVRLAGSYNEQFF
NA | 13 | TRBV7-6 | CASSITGGTEAFF
NA | 15 | TRBV27 | CASSLAAASSYEQYF
once | 16 | TRBV6-1 | CASSEAGQGAGDTQYF
NA | 15 | TRBV18 | CASSLTSGSTGELFF
few | 11 | TRBV28 | CASSVEYEQYF
NA | 15 | TRBV19 | CASSIDGQANTEAFF
NA | 16 | TRBV11-2 | CASSSRHGTGDNEQFF
NA | 14 | TRBV19 | CASRGQGAGYGYTF
NA | 16 | TRBV7-2 | CASSLSARGFNTEAFF
few | 15 | TRBV28 | CASSPTTGGSRPQHF
NA | 14 | TRBV4-3 | CASRDLGGYEKLFF
NA | 15 | TRBV7-9 | CASSEFTAGTDTQYF
NA | 14 | TRBV5-1 | CASRADSGANVLTF
NA | 11 | TRBV20-1 | CSARADREQFF
NA | 14 | TRBV11-3 | CASSLDGGYNEQFF
few | 14 | TRBV25-1 | CASSEDSGMRRQFF
NA | 16 | TRBV7-2 | CASSLASGQAGNTIYF
NA | 15 | TRBV7-9 | CASSLVSGRKNEQFF
NA | 18 | TRBV28 | CASSLRSMREANTGELFF
NA | 13 | TRBV10-3 | CAISADNGNEQFF
NA | 16 | TRBV5-4 | CASSFGGRGGTGELFF
NA | 17 | TRBV7-9 | CASTQGGVSASTDTQYF
NA | 20 | TRBV4-2 | CASSQDSDPDQPSSYNEQFF
NA | 14 | TRBV7-6 | CASSSDTLSYEQYF
NA | 12 | TRBV29-1 | CSVESRVNEQFF
once | 15 | TRBV7-3 | CASSFLGQSTDTQYF
NA | 14 | TRBV18 | CASSPREFSYEQYF
NA | 15 | TRBV6-1 | CASSEGGRGRDEQFF
NA | 15 | TRBV6-5 | CASSHYRAGANVLTF
few | 13 | TRBV6-1 | CASSQMRSYEQYF
once | 12 | TRBV6-1 | CASSEGLDGYTF
NA | 14 | TRBV6-5 | CASRVGQGASPLHF
NA | 15 | TRBV7-6 | CASSPGTGGTYEQYF
NA | 14 | TRBV25-1 | CASSVTGTSNEQFF
NA | 8 | TRBV29-1 | CSPRTQYF